This is a list of T cell receptor beta chains from one sample in a study of shared clonotypes between healthy human individuals. Assay: immunoSEQ multiplex PCR; the TCRdb copy retains only in-frame clones and omits some. This sample carries millions of clones, over 90% of them seen once, and the ten largest clones take about 0.39%. Sequenced material: naive CD4+ T cells from PBMCs. The source of these receptors is a man between 18 and 29 years old in good health. Some clones in this sample may be carry-over from other donors' samples. The CDR3 runs from the conserved cysteine through the conserved F or W. Each record gives: D gene, J gene, clone size, V gene, CDR3 length, CDR3 DNA, CDR3 protein. D genes are given only for firm matches. Clone size appears in some rows only: once, few, many, or a class for an expanded clone.

D gene: TRBD1; J gene: TRBJ2-7; clone size: .; V gene: TRBV9; CDR3 length: 16; CDR3 DNA: TGTGCCAGCAGCGCCGCACTCGGGACAGCTCTCTACGAGCAGTACTTC; CDR3 protein: CASSAALGTALYEQYF
D gene: .; J gene: TRBJ1-2; clone size: .; V gene: TRBV2; CDR3 length: 18; CDR3 DNA: TGTGCCAGCAGGGCTCACTTTTTGTCCCTATCAGCTAACTATGGCTACACCTTC; CDR3 protein: CASRAHFLSLSANYGYTF
D gene: .; J gene: TRBJ1-2; clone size: .; V gene: TRBV28; CDR3 length: 15; CDR3 DNA: TGTGCCAGCAGTCCCCAGGGCCCCGGCAACTATGGCTACACCTTC; CDR3 protein: CASSPQGPGNYGYTF
D gene: TRBD2; J gene: TRBJ2-3; clone size: .; V gene: TRBV5-1; CDR3 length: 15; CDR3 DNA: TGCGCCAGCAGCTTGGGCCTAGCGGGGGGAGATACGCAGTATTTT; CDR3 protein: CASSLGLAGGDTQYF
D gene: TRBD2; J gene: TRBJ2-5; clone size: .; V gene: TRBV7-3; CDR3 length: 15; CDR3 DNA: TGTGCCAGCAGCCCCGAAAGCGGGAGGGGGGAGACCCAGTACTTC; CDR3 protein: CASSPESGRGETQYF
D gene: TRBD1; J gene: TRBJ2-5; clone size: .; V gene: TRBV5-1; CDR3 length: 15; CDR3 DNA: TGCGCCAGCAGCTTGGGTGGGACAGGAGAAGAGACCCAGTACTTC; CDR3 protein: CASSLGGTGEETQYF
D gene: TRBD1; J gene: TRBJ1-2; clone size: .; V gene: TRBV19; CDR3 length: 12; CDR3 DNA: TGTGCCAGTAGTATGGGACAGGCTGGCTACACCTTC; CDR3 protein: CASSMGQAGYTF
D gene: TRBD2; J gene: TRBJ2-3; clone size: once; V gene: TRBV10-3; CDR3 length: 15; CDR3 DNA: TGTGCCATCAGTGATATCGGGAGGAGCACAGATACGCAGTATTTT; CDR3 protein: CAISDIGRSTDTQYF
D gene: .; J gene: TRBJ2-3; clone size: .; V gene: TRBV5-1; CDR3 length: 15; CDR3 DNA: TGCGCCAGCAGTAGGCAGGACACAGGGACAGATACGCAGTATTTT; CDR3 protein: CASSRQDTGTDTQYF
D gene: TRBD1; J gene: TRBJ2-7; clone size: .; V gene: TRBV7-3; CDR3 length: 17; CDR3 DNA: TGTGCCAGCAGCTTAGCCCCTCTGGGACAGGGGTCCTACGAGCAGTACTTC; CDR3 protein: CASSLAPLGQGSYEQYF
D gene: TRBD1; J gene: TRBJ2-7; clone size: .; V gene: TRBV7-3; CDR3 length: 16; CDR3 DNA: TGTGCCAGCAGCCCACGTCCCGGGACAGGGATCTACGAGCAGTACTTC; CDR3 protein: CASSPRPGTGIYEQYF
D gene: .; J gene: TRBJ1-5; clone size: .; V gene: TRBV7-2; CDR3 length: 17; CDR3 DNA: TGTGCCAGCAGCTTACGTTGGGTCGGAGATAGCAATCAGCCCCAGCATTTT; CDR3 protein: CASSLRWVGDSNQPQHF
D gene: TRBD2; J gene: TRBJ2-7; clone size: .; V gene: TRBV4-1; CDR3 length: 15; CDR3 DNA: TGCGCCAGCAGTCAGTATAGCGGGAGCCCCTACGAGCAGTACTTC; CDR3 protein: CASSQYSGSPYEQYF
D gene: TRBD2; J gene: TRBJ2-1; clone size: .; V gene: TRBV29-1; CDR3 length: 16; CDR3 DNA: TGCAGCGTTGGGGGGGGACCAAAAGGGCCATACAATGAGCAGTTCTTC; CDR3 protein: CSVGGGPKGPYNEQFF
D gene: .; J gene: TRBJ2-7; clone size: .; V gene: TRBV7-9; CDR3 length: 16; CDR3 DNA: TGTGCCAGCAGCTTAACACAGGGTGAGGGGTCCTACGAGCAGTACTTC; CDR3 protein: CASSLTQGEGSYEQYF
D gene: TRBD2; J gene: TRBJ2-5; clone size: .; V gene: TRBV13; CDR3 length: 15; CDR3 DNA: TGTGCCAGCCAAGGAGATACTAGCGGAGTAGAGACCCAGTACTTC; CDR3 protein: CASQGDTSGVETQYF
D gene: .; J gene: TRBJ2-3; clone size: .; V gene: TRBV7-3; CDR3 length: 13; CDR3 DNA: TGTGCCAGCAGCTTCGGACCGGGCGATACGCAGTATTTT; CDR3 protein: CASSFGPGDTQYF
D gene: TRBD2; J gene: TRBJ2-3; clone size: .; V gene: TRBV9; CDR3 length: 15; CDR3 DNA: TGTGCCAGCAGCGAACGGACTAGCGGCACAGATACGCAGTATTTT; CDR3 protein: CASSERTSGTDTQYF
D gene: .; J gene: TRBJ2-2; clone size: .; V gene: TRBV2; CDR3 length: 11; CDR3 DNA: TGTGCCAGCAGGGCGTCCGGGGAGCTGTTTTTT; CDR3 protein: CASRASGELFF
D gene: .; J gene: TRBJ2-6; clone size: .; V gene: TRBV7-9; CDR3 length: 17; CDR3 DNA: TGTGCCAGCAGCTTAGGGGGTACGGGGCTTGGGGCCAACGTCCTGACTTTC; CDR3 protein: CASSLGGTGLGANVLTF
D gene: TRBD2; J gene: TRBJ2-7; clone size: .; V gene: TRBV28; CDR3 length: 14; CDR3 DNA: TGTGCCAGCAGAGCTAGCGGGAGCTCCTACGAGCAGTACTTC; CDR3 protein: CASRASGSSYEQYF
D gene: TRBD1; J gene: TRBJ2-7; clone size: .; V gene: TRBV7-2; CDR3 length: 15; CDR3 DNA: TGTGCCAGCAGCTTATCCAGGGGGAGCTCCTACGAGCAGTACTTC; CDR3 protein: CASSLSRGSSYEQYF
D gene: .; J gene: TRBJ2-7; clone size: .; V gene: TRBV30; CDR3 length: 14; CDR3 DNA: TGTGCCTGGAGTGTTGGAGGGGTATCCTACGAGCAGTACTTC; CDR3 protein: CAWSVGGVSYEQYF
D gene: TRBD1; J gene: TRBJ1-1; clone size: .; V gene: TRBV29-1; CDR3 length: 15; CDR3 DNA: TGCAGCGTTGAACCCGGAGCAGGGGGCGGCACTGAAGCTTTCTTT; CDR3 protein: CSVEPGAGGGTEAFF
D gene: .; J gene: TRBJ2-2; clone size: .; V gene: TRBV19; CDR3 length: 15; CDR3 DNA: TGTGCCAGTAGTATCCAACAGGGTGCGGGCGGGGAGCTGTTTTTT; CDR3 protein: CASSIQQGAGGELFF
D gene: .; J gene: TRBJ2-5; clone size: .; V gene: TRBV11-2; CDR3 length: 15; CDR3 DNA: TGTGCCAGCAGCCTATTGTGGGAAGGGGGGGAGACCCAGTACTTC; CDR3 protein: CASSLLWEGGETQYF